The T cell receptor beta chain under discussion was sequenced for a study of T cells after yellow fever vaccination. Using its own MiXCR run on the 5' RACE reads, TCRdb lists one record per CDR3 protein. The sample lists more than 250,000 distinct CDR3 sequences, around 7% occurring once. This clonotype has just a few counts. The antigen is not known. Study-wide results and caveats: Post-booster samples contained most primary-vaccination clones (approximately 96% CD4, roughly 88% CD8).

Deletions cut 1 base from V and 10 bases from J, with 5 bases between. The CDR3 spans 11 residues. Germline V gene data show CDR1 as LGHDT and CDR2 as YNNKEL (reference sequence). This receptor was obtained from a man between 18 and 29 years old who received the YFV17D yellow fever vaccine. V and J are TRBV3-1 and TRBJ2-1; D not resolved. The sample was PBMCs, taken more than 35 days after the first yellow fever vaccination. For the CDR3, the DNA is TGTGCCAGCAGCCAAGTGGACGAGCAGTTCTTC. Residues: CASSQVDEQFF.